What follows are 18 T cell receptor beta chains derived from one specimen sequenced in a study of blood T cells in healthy people across ages. Sample-barcoded 5' priming and a J-beta primer mix drove a second PCR of roughly 6 to 12 cycles. TCRdb reanalysed the 5' RACE reads using MiXCR and keeps one entry per CDR3 protein. This sample has roughly 1,800,000 distinct CDR3 sequences, with about 50% found just once. Sequencing input: blood. Receptors originate from a woman between 40 and 50 years old in good health.

The chain recombines TRBV9 with TRBJ2-6; D possibly corresponds to TRBD1 (6 bases). This CDR3 has 19 amino acids. Trimming removed 6 bases at V and 0 bases at J, with 22 bases between. Germline CDR1 reads SGDLS; CDR2 reads YYNGEE. The CDR3: CASTRTESNPFSGANVLTF. For the CDR3, the DNA is TGTGCCAGCACCCGGACAGAGTCGAACCCCTTCTCTGGGGCCAACGTCCTGACTTTC.

This chain links TRBV10-3 with TRBJ2-6; D gene uncertain. Germline V gives CDR1 ENHRY, CDR2 SYGVKD. This CDR3 contains 18 residues. V lost 4 bases, J lost 1 base, and 17 bases lay in between. CDR3 bases: TGTGCCATCAGTGCTACATCTAACAGCATATCTGGGGCCAACGTCCTGACTTTC. Translated: CAISATSNSISGANVLTF.

The rearrangement links TRBV19 to TRBJ1-4; a weak D match, TRBD1 (6 bases). The CDR3 runs 17 residues. The V gene lost 3 bases and the J gene lost 0 bases, with 14 bases spanning the gap. Looked up from germline, CDR1 is LNHDA and CDR2 is SQIVND (reference sequence). CDR3 bases: TGTGCCAGTAGTATGCCCCGGGACATCGCAACTAATGAAAAACTGTTTTTT. Protein sequence: CASSMPRDIATNEKLFF.

This clonotype was detected only a few times. This chain links TRBV14 with TRBJ2-1; D gene ambiguous. Germline V gene sequence: CDR1 SGHDN, CDR2 FVKESK. Trimming took off 2 bases at V and 0 bases at J, with 5 bases between the two ends. There are 14 residues in the CDR3. CDR3 sequence reads: CASSQHSSYNEQFF. CDR3 in DNA: TGTGCCAGCAGCCAACATAGCTCCTACAATGAGCAGTTCTTC.

This clonotype occurred a few times. The CDR3 protein is CASSLPGQARNEQFF. The CDR3 DNA reads TGTGCCAGCAGCTTACCCGGGCAGGCTAGGAATGAGCAGTTCTTC. The gene calls are TRBV7-9 and TRBJ2-1; D call uncertain. Germline CDR1 SEHNR, CDR2 FQNEAQ (reference sequence). The V and J ends lost 2 bases and 7 bases respectively, with 15 bases between them. The CDR3 runs to 15 residues. Using reference TRBV7-9 and TRBJ2-1 for the parts outside the CDR3, the full variable domain is DTGVSQNPRHKITKRGQNVTFRCDPISEHNRLYWYRQTLGQGPEFLTYFQNEAQLEKSRLLSDRFSAERPKGSFSTLEIQRTEQGDSAMYLCASSLPGQARNEQFFGPGTRLTVL.

V gene TRBV3-1 combines with J gene TRBJ2-5, with D tentatively TRBD1 (5 bases). The DNA end favors TRBJ2-7, so the J call may be wrong. CDR3 size: 12 residues. Germline CDR1 LGHDT, CDR2 YNNKEL (reference sequence). Here the CDR3 reads CASSYLTGEQYF. CDR3 DNA sequence: TGTGCCAGCAGCTATCTAACAGGCGAGCAGTACTTC.

In this sample, this clonotype turned up a few times. The chain combines TRBV7-2 with TRBJ2-5, with 11 bases identical to TRBD2. This CDR3 region has 16 residues. With 3 bases clipped from V and 5 bases from J, the junction kept 8 bases outside the gene matches. Germline V gene sequence: CDR1 SGHTA, CDR2 FQGNSA. The CDR3 protein is CASSLGSGGAGETQYF. The CDR3 DNA reads TGTGCCAGCAGCTTGGGTAGCGGGGGGGCCGGTGAGACCCAGTACTTC.

The rearrangement joins TRBV29-1 to TRBJ1-2; 8 bases are shared with TRBD1. J was trimmed by 13 bases and V by 7 bases; bases with no gene match: 17. The CDR3 is 13 amino acids. Per germline, CDR1 SQVTM and CDR2 ANQGSEA. CDR3 sequence reads: CSDASRGLPFRTF. CDR3 DNA: TGCAGCGACGCGAGCAGGGGGCTCCCCTTCCGCACCTTC. The whole variable domain, remainder taken from reference TRBV29-1 and TRBJ1-2, is SAVISQKPSRDICQRGTSLTIQCQVDSQVTMMFWYRQQPGQSLTLIATANQGSEATYESGFVIDKFPISRPNLTFSTLTVSNMSPEDSSIYLCSDASRGLPFRTFGSGTRLTVV.

This clonotype was counted a few times. The chain recombines TRBV7-2 with TRBJ2-1; D remains ambiguous. This CDR3 has 14 amino acids. V lost 4 bases and J 3 bases, leaving 10 bases between the germline ends. The germline CDR1 and CDR2 sequences are SGHTA and FQGNSA. In DNA, the CDR3 is TGTGCCAGCAGCTCCTTTGGGGACTACAATGAGCAGTTCTTC. As protein: CASSSFGDYNEQFF.

The rearrangement links TRBV5-1 to TRBJ2-7; 7 bases agree with TRBD1. The DNA matches TRBJ2-5 better at its end, which makes the J call doubtful. Germline CDR1 and CDR2: SGHRS and YFSETQ. This CDR3 region has 15 residues. Here the CDR3 DNA reads TGCGCCAGCAGCTCCGATCTAGGACAGGAAGAGACCCAGTACTTC. Amino acid sequence: CASSSDLGQEETQYF.

Comments on this clonotype: One junction end does not reproduce the germline sequence, and a read error may be involved. The rearrangement links TRBV7-3 to TRBJ2-5; TRBD2 agrees at 11 bases. Per germline, CDR1 SGHTA and CDR2 FQGTGA. The CDR3 length is 15 residues. The CDR3 region is CASSPSGGYHETRYF. CDR3 coding DNA: TGTGCCAGCAGCCCTAGCGGGGGGTACCATGAGACCCGGTACTTC.

The chain is built from TRBV4-3 and TRBJ2-1; D remains unclear. Germline values: CDR1 LGHNA, CDR2 YSLEER. This CDR3 region has 12 residues. V lost 2 bases, J lost 10 bases, and 9 bases lay in between. The CDR3 is CASSQPRSEQFF. As DNA, the CDR3 is TGCGCCAGCAGCCAACCGAGAAGCGAGCAGTTCTTC.

The chain carries TRBV4-1 and TRBJ2-3; D is unresolved. Germline lookup yields CDR1 MGHRA and CDR2 YSYEKL. The CDR3 covers 18 residues. Trimming shortened V by 2 bases and J by 2 bases, and 20 bases separated the two germline ends. CDR3 protein: CASSQRTPTGQATDTQYF. For the CDR3, the DNA is TGCGCCAGCAGCCAACGCACTCCTACCGGCCAGGCCACAGATACGCAGTATTTT.

This clonotype has more than one count but fewer than ten. V usage is TRBV7-8 and J usage is TRBJ2-7; 8 bases are shared with TRBD2. The CDR3 is 17 residues long. Germline trimming cut 5 bases from V and 6 bases from J; bases unmatched to any gene: 18. Germline V gene data show CDR1 as SGHVS and CDR2 as FQNEAQ. This CDR3 is CASSHSGVAGRESEQYF. The CDR3 DNA reads as TGTGCCAGCAGCCACTCAGGGGTAGCGGGACGAGAGAGCGAGCAGTACTTC.

The chain recombines TRBV29-1 with TRBJ1-2; D ambiguous. Trimming cost V 2 bases and J 8 bases, with 15 bases left between them. CDR1 is SQVTM, CDR2 ANQGSEA, per germline. The CDR3 has 13 amino acids. DNA for the CDR3: TGCAGCGTTGAAATTACCCTGACACCCGGCTACACCTTC. Its translation: CSVEITLTPGYTF.

This chain connects TRBV9 to TRBJ1-5; D may be TRBD1 (5 bases). CDR1 and CDR2 (germline): SGDLS, YYNGEE. CDR3 length: 13 residues. The V and J ends lost 0 bases and 10 bases respectively, with 11 bases between them. The DNA for the CDR3 is TGTGCCAGCAGCGTAGAGGGCAGGGAACCCCAGCATTTT. This gives the protein CASSVEGREPQHF.

The rearrangement joins TRBV10-3 to TRBJ2-3; 10 nucleotides match TRBD1. Trimming took 7 bases from V and 6 from J; bases not matched to a gene: 13. The germline gives CDR1 ENHRY, CDR2 SYGVKD. This CDR3 is 16 amino acids long. The CDR3 region has the DNA TGTGCCATCACAGAGGGACAGGGGACCAGCGCTGATACGCAGTATTTT. It encodes CAITEGQGTSADTQYF.

The chain is built from TRBV20-1 and TRBJ2-3; perhaps TRBD1 as D (6 bases). The CDR3 has 13 residues. V was clipped by 8 bases and J by 1 base, with 13 bases between them. Germline CDR1 is DFQATT and CDR2 is SNEGSKA (reference sequence). CDR3 sequence: CSSGQSGTDTQYF. CDR3 sequence (DNA): TGCAGTTCAGGACAGTCAGGCACAGATACGCAGTATTTT.